The rows below give T cell receptor beta chains drawn from one sample of a study of T cells in Graves' hyperthyroidism and ophthalmopathy. Each CDR3 protein is one row after TCRdb ran MiXCR on the multiplex PCR reads. This sample has about 720,000 distinct CDR3 sequences, with less than 20% found just once. The specimen sequenced was blood. Receptor source: a man younger than 30 with Graves' hyperthyroidism. Each CDR3 is given with its conserved first and last residue. A D gene is named only where the DNA matches it firmly. Clone size, where shown, is once, few, many, or a class for clones that have expanded.

v_gene	abundance	j_gene	d_gene	CDR3nt	CDR3aa
TRBV30	many	TRBJ2-2	-	TGTGCCTGGAGTGTAGGACCTATGAACACCGGGGAGCTGTTTTTT	CAWSVGPMNTGELFF
TRBV5-1	-	TRBJ2-7	-	TGCGCCAGCAGCTTCGCAGGCCTGGGGCCCTACGAGCAGTACTTC	CASSFAGLGPYEQYF
TRBV28	many	TRBJ2-7	-	TGTGCCAGCAGTCCTCCCCCCCGCGAGGGGTTGCACGAGCAGTACTTC	CASSPPPREGLHEQYF
TRBV3-1	many	TRBJ2-7	-	TGTGCCAGCAGCGCGGCCTCCGCAGGGCAGCACGAGCAGTACTTC	CASSAASAGQHEQYF
TRBV12-3/TRBV12-4	many	TRBJ2-7	-	TGTGCCAGCAGGGACTCCGGGCCATCCTACGAGCAGTACTTC	CASRDSGPSYEQYF
TRBV9	-	TRBJ2-5	-	TGTGCCAGCAGCGTATTAGGGGGAAAAGAGACCCAGTACTTC	CASSVLGGKETQYF
TRBV18	-	TRBJ2-7	-	TGTGCCAGCTCACCACTTAGGGTTGTAACCTACGAGCAGTACTTC	CASSPLRVVTYEQYF
TRBV6-5	-	TRBJ2-3	-	TGTGCCAGCAGTTCCTTACCACTAGGAGGGGCGCAGTATTTT	CASSSLPLGGAQYF
TRBV5-1	many	TRBJ1-1	-	TGCGCCAGCAGCTCTTCTAAGGGCATGAACACTGAAGCTTTCTTT	CASSSSKGMNTEAFF
TRBV11-2	few	TRBJ2-1	-	TGTGCCAGCAGCTTAGAGCCCGCCTACAATGAGCAGTTCTTC	CASSLEPAYNEQFF
TRBV14	-	TRBJ2-3	TRBD2	TGTGCCAGCAGCCAACGGGCGGGAGGCGGGACAGATACGCAGTATTTT	CASSQRAGGGTDTQYF
TRBV7-3	few	TRBJ2-3	TRBD1	TGTGCCAGCAGCTACTCGGGACAGCGTACAGATACGCAGTATTTT	CASSYSGQRTDTQYF
TRBV12-3/TRBV12-4	many	TRBJ2-7	-	TGTGCCAGCAGACCAGGGGCTACGGCGGAGCAGTACTTC	CASRPGATAEQYF
TRBV28	-	TRBJ1-5	-	TGTGCCAGCACCAACCCCGGGGGGCAGCCCCAGCATTTT	CASTNPGGQPQHF
TRBV2	many	TRBJ1-2	-	TGTGCCAGCAGTGGGGGTCCAGGGTACGGCTACACCTTC	CASSGGPGYGYTF
TRBV7-7	many	TRBJ2-7	TRBD1	TGTGCTAGCAGACGCTCCCGGGACAGTTCCTACGAGCAGTACTTC	CASRRSRDSSYEQYF
TRBV18	many	TRBJ2-5	-	TGTGCCAGCTCACGGCTCGACCGACAAGAGACCCAGTACTTC	CASSRLDRQETQYF
TRBV12-3/TRBV12-4	-	TRBJ2-3	-	TGTGCCAGCAGTTTAGACAGGGGGGGAGCAGATACGCAGTATTTT	CASSLDRGGADTQYF
TRBV5-5	once	TRBJ1-2	-	TGTGCCAGCAGCCCCCCCAGGGCTCCTGGCTACACCTTC	CASSPPRAPGYTF
TRBV9	many	TRBJ2-1	-	TGTGCCAGCAGCGTACTGGGAAACAATGAGCAGTTCTTC	CASSVLGNNEQFF
TRBV14	few	TRBJ2-1	TRBD2	TGTGCCAGCAGGGGAGGGAGGGAAGACAATGAGCAGTTCTTC	CASRGGREDNEQFF
TRBV20-1	-	TRBJ2-1	-	TGCACCGCACCTGGACCTTATCAGGATGAGCAGTTCTTC	CTAPGPYQDEQFF